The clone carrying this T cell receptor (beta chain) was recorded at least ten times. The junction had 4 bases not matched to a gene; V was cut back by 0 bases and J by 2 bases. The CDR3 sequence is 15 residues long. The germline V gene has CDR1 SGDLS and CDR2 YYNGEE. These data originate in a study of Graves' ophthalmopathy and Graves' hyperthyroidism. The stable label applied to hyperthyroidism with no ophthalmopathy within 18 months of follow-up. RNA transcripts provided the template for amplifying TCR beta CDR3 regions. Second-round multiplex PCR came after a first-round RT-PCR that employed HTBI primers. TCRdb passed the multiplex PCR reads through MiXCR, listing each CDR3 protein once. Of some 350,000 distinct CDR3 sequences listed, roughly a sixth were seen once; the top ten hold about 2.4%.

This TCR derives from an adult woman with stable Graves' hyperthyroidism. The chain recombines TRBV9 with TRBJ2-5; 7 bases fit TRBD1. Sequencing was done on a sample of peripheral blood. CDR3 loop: CASSVGDSNQETQYF. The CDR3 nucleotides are TGTGCCAGCAGCGTAGGGGACAGCAATCAAGAGACCCAGTACTTC.